The 17 T cell receptor beta chains below were found in one sample sequenced in a study of blood T cell repertoires in COVID-19. Only in-frame clones appear in the TCRdb table, and some are missing; sequencing was by immunoSEQ multiplex PCR. This table has some 370,000 clones, around four fifths appearing once. What was sequenced was PBMCs or T cells enriched from blood (not recorded which). These receptors originate from a woman between 45 and 65 years old who had recovered from COVID-19.

The chain uses TRBV14 and TRBJ2-7; tentative D call: TRBD1 (6 bases). Trimming took 3 bases from V and 4 from J, leaving 16 bases between them. This CDR3 has 15 amino acids. In germline, CDR1 is SGHDN, CDR2 FVKESK. CDR3 residues: CASSQYGGRLYEQYF. Written as DNA, the CDR3 is TGTGCCAGCAGCCAGTATGGGGGCCGATTGTACGAGCAGTACTTC. Full variable domain (remainder filled in from reference TRBV14 and TRBJ2-7): EAGVTQFPSHSVIEKGQTVTLRCDPISGHDNLYWYRRVMGKEIKFLLHFVKESKQDESGMPNNRFLAERTGGTYSTLKVQPAELEDSGVYFCASSQYGGRLYEQYFGPGTRLTVT.

This rearrangement joins TRBV4-1 to TRBJ2-7; 8 nucleotides match TRBD1. The CDR3 sequence is 16 residues long. The ends lost 0 bases at V and 2 bases at J; junction bases unmatched: 6. Germline CDR1 reads MGHRA; CDR2 reads YSYEKL. CDR3 loop: CASSQDPGQGPYEQYF. The CDR3 DNA reads TGCGCCAGCAGCCAAGATCCCGGACAGGGCCCCTACGAGCAGTACTTC.

The gene calls are TRBV9 and TRBJ2-1; 13 positions match TRBD2. Looked up from germline, CDR1 is SGDLS and CDR2 is YYNGEE. This CDR3 has 17 residues. V was pared by 3 bases and J by 9 bases, with 12 bases of the junction left unmatched. The CDR3 coding sequence is TGTGCCAGCAGCGGACGAACACTAGCGGGAGGGGCGGTTGAGCAGTTCTTC. Translation gives CASSGRTLAGGAVEQFF. The full variable domain, rest sourced from reference TRBV9 and TRBJ2-1, is DSGVTQTPKHLITATGQRVTLRCSPRSGDLSVYWYQQSLDQGLQFLIQYYNGEERAKGNILERFSAQQFPDLHSELNLSSLELGDSALYFCASSGRTLAGGAVEQFFGPGTRLTVL.

The chain recombines TRBV9 with TRBJ2-1; possibly TRBD2 for D (6 bases). V was shortened by 0 bases and J by 8 bases, with 18 bases between the two germline ends. This CDR3 comprises 16 residues. The germline gives CDR1 SGDLS, CDR2 YYNGEE. The CDR3 region is CASSVEASSWEDEQFF. As DNA, the CDR3 is TGTGCCAGCAGCGTAGAGGCTAGCTCATGGGAGGATGAGCAGTTCTTC.

This chain connects TRBV9 to TRBJ2-5, with TRBD2 identical over 15 bases. After removal of 3 bases from V and 4 bases from J, the junction contained 7 bases not matched to a gene. CDR3 length: 17 residues. The germline V gene has CDR1 SGDLS and CDR2 YYNGEE. In nucleotides, the CDR3 is TGTGCCAGCAGCGCCGGACTAGCGGGGGGGCCCCTAGAGACCCAGTACTTC. This gives the protein CASSAGLAGGPLETQYF.

The rearrangement joins TRBV6-2 or TRBV6-3 to TRBJ2-5; D is unclear. The CDR3 is 11 residues long. Trimming pared 2 bases from V and 5 bases from J, leaving 3 bases between. The germline V gene encodes CDR1 MNHEY and CDR2 SVGEGT. This chain's CDR3 is CASSYLETQYF. The CDR3 DNA reads TGTGCCAGCAGTTACCTTGAGACCCAGTACTTC.

This clone was counted once. The chain combines TRBV29-1 with TRBJ1-2; TRBD1 matches 9 bases. CDR1 SQVTM and CDR2 ANQGSEA come from the germline V gene. This CDR3 has 16 amino acids. V trimming: 3 bases; J trimming: 4 bases; junction bases outside the gene matches: 12. The CDR3 here is CSVEGTGLSHLYGYTF. The CDR3 region has the DNA TGCAGCGTTGAGGGGACAGGGTTGTCTCACCTCTATGGCTACACCTTC. The variable domain in full, completed from reference TRBV29-1 and TRBJ1-2, reads SAVISQKPSRDICQRGTSLTIQCQVDSQVTMMFWYRQQPGQSLTLIATANQGSEATYESGFVIDKFPISRPNLTFSTLTVSNMSPEDSSIYLCSVEGTGLSHLYGYTFGSGTRLTVV.

About this clone itself: One end of the junction fails to match germline, which may point to a read error. The chain couples TRBV7-2 to TRBJ2-3; possible D gene TRBD2, 7 bases. CDR1 and CDR2 from the germline V gene are SGHTA and FQGNSA. CDR3 length equals 14 residues. CDR3 DNA sequence: TGTGCCAGCAGTAGAGGGAGGGACACAAATACGCAGTATTTT. Residues: CASSRGRDTNTQYF.

This chain's CDR3 is CASSEGEGFDGNSPLHF. The CDR3, as DNA: TGCGCCAGCAGTGAGGGGGAGGGGTTTGATGGTAATTCACCCCTCCACTTT. The rearrangement uses TRBV10-2 and TRBJ1-6; D might be TRBD1 (5 bases). Germline lookup yields CDR1 WSHSY and CDR2 SAAADI. V was cut by 2 bases and J by 6 bases, with 17 bases left in between. This CDR3 has 17 amino acids.

This chain uses TRBV5-1 with TRBJ2-2; 14 bases are shared with TRBD2. CDR3 length: 17 amino acids. The germline CDR1 and CDR2 sequences are SGHRS and YFSETQ. V lost 3 bases to trimming and J lost 5 bases; unmatched junction nucleotides: 6. The CDR3 is CASSSPGLAGATGELFF. Written as DNA, the CDR3 is TGCGCCAGCAGCTCGCCGGGACTAGCGGGAGCTACCGGGGAGCTGTTTTTT.

The chain carries TRBV7-8 and TRBJ2-7; D is possibly TRBD2 (5 bases). CDR1 and CDR2 from the germline V gene are SGHVS and FQNEAQ. This CDR3 has 12 residues. V dropped 5 bases and J dropped 7 bases, with 12 bases sitting between them. The DNA for the CDR3 is TGTGCCAGCAGCGGACGAGGGATTGAGCAGTACTTC. Protein product: CASSGRGIEQYF.

This rearrangement joins TRBV11-2 to TRBJ2-4, with D uncertain. Germline lookup yields CDR1 SGHAT and CDR2 FQNNGV. The V and J ends lost 2 bases and 2 bases respectively, with 10 bases between them. The CDR3 contains 15 residues. Here the CDR3 DNA reads TGTGCCAGCAGCTTAACTGGTCTCCCCAAAAACATTCAGTACTTC. Protein sequence: CASSLTGLPKNIQYF.

The chain has TRBV19 and TRBJ2-7; 12 nucleotides align to TRBD2. CDR1 is LNHDA, CDR2 SQIVND, per germline (reference sequence). The CDR3 runs 15 residues. Trimming took 8 bases from V and 2 from J; bases not matched to a gene: 7. The CDR3 DNA sequence: TGTGCCAGTCAGACTAGCGGGAGTGGGACCTACGAGCAGTACTTC. It yields the protein CASQTSGSGTYEQYF.

The chain is built from TRBV5-5 and TRBJ1-1; 7 nucleotides agree with TRBD1. The ends lost 3 bases at V and 1 base at J; junction bases unmatched: 6. CDR3 length: 15 amino acids. Germline V gives CDR1 SGHKS, CDR2 YYEKEE (reference sequence). Here the CDR3 reads CASSWTGTANTEAFF. The CDR3 nucleotides are TGTGCCAGCAGCTGGACCGGGACAGCGAACACTGAAGCTTTCTTT.

This clone was counted a few times. The chain couples TRBV19 to TRBJ1-1, with D uncertain. Germline V lookup: CDR1 LNHDA, CDR2 SQIVND (reference sequence). V was pared by 3 bases and J by 5 bases, with 10 bases between. This CDR3 has 13 residues. CDR3 amino acids: CASSIASGTEAFF. CDR3 in DNA: TGTGCCAGTAGTATCGCCAGCGGGACTGAAGCTTTCTTT.

This rearrangement joins TRBV9 to TRBJ1-1; 11 nucleotides match TRBD1. Looked up from germline, CDR1 is SGDLS and CDR2 is YYNGEE. The CDR3 contains 15 residues. V was clipped by 3 bases and J by 6 bases; unmatched bases: 7. DNA for the CDR3: TGTGCCAGCAGCGATGGACAGGGGGCAGGTGCTGAAGCTTTCTTT. Translation gives CASSDGQGAGAEAFF. The whole variable domain, remainder taken from reference TRBV9 and TRBJ1-1, is DSGVTQTPKHLITATGQRVTLRCSPRSGDLSVYWYQQSLDQGLQFLIQYYNGEERAKGNILERFSAQQFPDLHSELNLSSLELGDSALYFCASSDGQGAGAEAFFGQGTRLTVV.

This chain joins TRBV29-1 and TRBJ1-1; TRBD1 matches at 7 bases. After removal of 5 bases from V and 1 base from J, the junction contained 7 bases not matched to a gene. CDR3 length equals 14 residues. Germline V gene lookup returns CDR1 SQVTM and CDR2 ANQGSEA. CDR3 amino acids: CSVKTGTENTEAFF. The CDR3 nucleotides read TGCAGCGTTAAGACCGGGACAGAGAACACTGAAGCTTTCTTT.